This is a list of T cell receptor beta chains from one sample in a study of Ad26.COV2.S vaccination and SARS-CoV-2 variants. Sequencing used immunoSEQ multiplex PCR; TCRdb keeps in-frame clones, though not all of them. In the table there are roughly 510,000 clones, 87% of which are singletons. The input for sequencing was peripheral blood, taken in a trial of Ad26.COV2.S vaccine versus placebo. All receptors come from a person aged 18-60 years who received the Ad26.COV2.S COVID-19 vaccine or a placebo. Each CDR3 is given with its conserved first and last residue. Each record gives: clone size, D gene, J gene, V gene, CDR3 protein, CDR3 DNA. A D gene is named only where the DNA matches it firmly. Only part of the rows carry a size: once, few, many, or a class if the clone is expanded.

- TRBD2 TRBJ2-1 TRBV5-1 CASSGTSGTSYNEQFF TGCGCCAGCAGCGGGACTAGCGGAACCTCCTACAATGAGCAGTTCTTC
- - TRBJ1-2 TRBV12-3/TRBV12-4 CASSQYYYGYTF TGTGCCAGCAGCCAGTATTACTATGGCTACACCTTC
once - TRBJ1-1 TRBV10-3 CAISPRGGKSTEAFF TGTGCCATCAGCCCCCGGGGCGGCAAGTCCACTGAAGCTTTCTTT
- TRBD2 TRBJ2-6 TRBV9 CASSARFRDYSGANVLTF TGTGCCAGCAGCGCACGATTCAGGGACTACTCTGGGGCCAACGTCCTGACTTTC
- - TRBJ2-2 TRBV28 CASRGNTGELFF TGTGCCAGCAGGGGGAACACCGGGGAGCTGTTTTTT
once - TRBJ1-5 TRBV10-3 CAISEPGPTQPQHF TGTGCCATCAGTGAACCGGGACCTACCCAGCCCCAGCATTTT
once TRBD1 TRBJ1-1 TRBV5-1 CASSKGQGPPLNTEAFF TGCGCCAGCAGCAAAGGACAGGGCCCTCCTCTGAACACTGAAGCTTTCTTT
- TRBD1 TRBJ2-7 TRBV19 CASSTSGTGTYEQYF TGTGCCAGTAGTACGTCCGGGACAGGGACCTACGAGCAGTACTTC
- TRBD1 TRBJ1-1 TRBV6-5 CASRDRVWENTEAFF TGTGCCAGCAGGGACAGGGTTTGGGAGAACACTGAAGCTTTCTTT
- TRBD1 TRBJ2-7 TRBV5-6 CASSLGQGPLGEQYF TGTGCCAGCAGCTTGGGACAGGGGCCCCTGGGCGAGCAGTACTTC
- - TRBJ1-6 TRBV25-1 CASSERISPLHF TGTGCCAGCAGTGAAAGGATTTCACCCCTCCACTTT
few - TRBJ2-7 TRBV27 CASSSPPGGEQYF TGTGCCAGCAGTTCCCCCCCCGGGGGCGAGCAGTACTTC
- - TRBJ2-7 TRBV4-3 CASSQDRTTYEQYF TGCGCCAGCAGCCAAGACAGAACCACCTACGAGCAGTACTTC
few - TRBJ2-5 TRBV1 CTSSRNRDRGLEETQYF TGCACCAGCAGCCGGAACCGGGACAGGGGTTTAGAAGAGACCCAGTACTTC
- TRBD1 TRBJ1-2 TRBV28 CAGKPTGTVGYTF TGTGCCGGAAAACCGACAGGGACGGTTGGCTACACCTTC
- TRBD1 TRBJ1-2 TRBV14 CASSQAQGAVEGYTF TGTGCCAGCAGCCAAGCCCAGGGGGCGGTCGAAGGCTACACCTTC
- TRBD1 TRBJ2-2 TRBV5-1 CASSLRGPGQGAYPLAGELFF TGCGCCAGCAGCTTGCGGGGTCCGGGACAGGGGGCATATCCCTTAGCCGGGGAGCTGTTTTTT
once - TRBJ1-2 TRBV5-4 CASSFGRTRLLKDGYTF TGTGCCAGCAGCTTTGGTAGGACAAGGCTCCTTAAGGATGGCTACACCTTC
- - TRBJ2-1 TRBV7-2 CASSRVADYNEQFF TGTGCCAGCAGCCGGGTAGCGGATTACAATGAGCAGTTCTTC
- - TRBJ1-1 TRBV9 CASSVGAGNTEAFF TGTGCCAGCAGCGTCGGGGCAGGTAACACTGAAGCTTTCTTT
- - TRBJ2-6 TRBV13 CASSLWVPRSGGGANVLTF TGTGCCAGCAGCTTATGGGTCCCCCGCAGCGGAGGTGGGGCCAACGTCCTGACTTTC
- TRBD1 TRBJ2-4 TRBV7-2 CASSFGTGEDIQYF TGTGCCAGCAGCTTCGGGACAGGGGAGGACATTCAGTACTTC
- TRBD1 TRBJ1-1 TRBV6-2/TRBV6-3 CASSNGGQGARITEAFF TGTGCCAGCAGTAACGGAGGACAGGGGGCGCGGATCACTGAAGCTTTCTTT
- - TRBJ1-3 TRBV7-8 CASSFASPGNTIYF TGTGCCAGCAGCTTCGCTAGTCCCGGAAACACCATATATTTT
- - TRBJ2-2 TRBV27 CASSFALSVAGELFF TGTGCCAGCAGTTTTGCCCTCTCCGTAGCCGGGGAGCTGTTTTTT
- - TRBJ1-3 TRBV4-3 CASSQDEGSGNTIYF TGCGCCAGCAGCCAAGATGAGGGATCTGGAAACACCATATATTTT
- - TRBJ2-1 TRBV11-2 CASSFRVNEQFF TGTGCCAGCAGCTTCAGGGTTAATGAGCAGTTCTTC
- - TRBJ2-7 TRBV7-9 CASSPGGPSYEQYF TGTGCCAGCAGCCCAGGAGGACCGTCCTACGAGCAGTACTTC
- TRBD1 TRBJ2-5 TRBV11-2 CASNLGQGSQETQYF TGTGCCAGCAACTTAGGACAGGGGTCGCAAGAGACCCAGTACTTC
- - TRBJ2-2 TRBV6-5 CASRTGDYRTGELFF TGTGCCAGCAGAACCGGCGACTACCGTACCGGGGAGCTGTTTTTT
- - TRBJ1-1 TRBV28 CASSIFQGSTEAFF TGTGCCAGCAGTATCTTCCAGGGATCCACTGAAGCTTTCTTT
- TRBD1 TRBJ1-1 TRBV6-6 CASNPGGRSTEAFF TGTGCCAGCAACCCAGGGGGCAGGAGCACTGAAGCTTTCTTT
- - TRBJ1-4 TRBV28 CASSLRQARNEKLFF TGTGCCAGCAGTCTGCGACAGGCCCGTAACGAAAAACTGTTTTTT
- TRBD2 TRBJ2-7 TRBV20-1 CSASVGLAGIPSYEQYF TGCAGTGCTAGTGTGGGACTAGCGGGAATCCCCTCCTACGAGCAGTACTTC
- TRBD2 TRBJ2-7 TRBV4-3 CASSQLAGTYEQYF TGCGCCAGCAGCCAATTAGCGGGGACCTACGAGCAGTACTTC
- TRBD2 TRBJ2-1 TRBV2 CASESLGLAGQFF TGTGCCAGCGAATCCCTAGGACTAGCCGGGCAGTTCTTC
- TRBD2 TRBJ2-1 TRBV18 CASCGPIGLAGTEANEQFF TGTGCCAGCTGCGGGCCCATAGGACTAGCGGGAACGGAAGCCAATGAGCAGTTCTTC
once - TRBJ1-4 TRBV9 CASSVGGAEEKLFF TGTGCCAGCAGCGTAGGGGGGGCGGAGGAAAAACTGTTTTTT
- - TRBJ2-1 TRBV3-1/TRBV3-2 CASSQDLRVWDNEQFF TGTGCCAGCAGCCAAGATCTAAGGGTTTGGGACAATGAGCAGTTCTTC
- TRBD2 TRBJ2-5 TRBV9 CASSVEGSGTQETQYF TGTGCCAGCAGCGTAGAGGGTAGCGGGACTCAAGAGACCCAGTACTTC
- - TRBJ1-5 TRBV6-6 CASWRDIQVSNQPQHF TGTGCCAGCTGGCGGGACATCCAAGTGAGCAATCAGCCCCAGCATTTT